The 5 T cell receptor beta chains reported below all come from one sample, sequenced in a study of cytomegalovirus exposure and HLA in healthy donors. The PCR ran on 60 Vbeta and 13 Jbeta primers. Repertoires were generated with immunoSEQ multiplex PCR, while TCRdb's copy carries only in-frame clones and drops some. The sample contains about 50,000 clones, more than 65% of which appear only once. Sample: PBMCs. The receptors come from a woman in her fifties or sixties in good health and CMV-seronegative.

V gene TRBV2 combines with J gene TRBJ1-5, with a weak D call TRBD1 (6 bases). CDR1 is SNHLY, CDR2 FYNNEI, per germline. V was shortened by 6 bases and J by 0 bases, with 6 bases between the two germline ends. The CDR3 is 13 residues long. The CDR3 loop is CASRGGSNQPQHF. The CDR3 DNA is TGTGCCAGCAGAGGGGGTAGCAATCAGCCCCAGCATTTT.

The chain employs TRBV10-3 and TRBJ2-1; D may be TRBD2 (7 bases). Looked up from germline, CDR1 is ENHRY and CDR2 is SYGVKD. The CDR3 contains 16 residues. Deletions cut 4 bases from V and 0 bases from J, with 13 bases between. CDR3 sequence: CAISAGGLSSYNEQFF. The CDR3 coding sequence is TGTGCCATCAGTGCGGGGGGCCTGAGCTCCTACAATGAGCAGTTCTTC.

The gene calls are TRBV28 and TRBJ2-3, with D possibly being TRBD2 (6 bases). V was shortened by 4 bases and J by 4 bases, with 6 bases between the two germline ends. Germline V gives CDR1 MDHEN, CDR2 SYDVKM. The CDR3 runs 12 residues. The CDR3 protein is CASSSGADTQYF. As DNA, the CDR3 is TGTGCCAGCAGTTCGGGGGCAGATACGCAGTATTTT. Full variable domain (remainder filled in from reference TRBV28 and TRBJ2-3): DVKVTQSSRYLVKRTGEKVFLECVQDMDHENMFWYRQDPGLGLRLIYFSYDVKMKEKGDIPEGYSVSREKKERFSLILESASTNQTSMYLCASSSGADTQYFGPGTRLTVL.

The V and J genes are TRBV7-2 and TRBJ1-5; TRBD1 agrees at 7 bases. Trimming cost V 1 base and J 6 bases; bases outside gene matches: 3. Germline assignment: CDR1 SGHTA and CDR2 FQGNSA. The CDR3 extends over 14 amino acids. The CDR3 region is CASSLGDRAQPQHF. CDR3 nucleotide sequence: TGTGCCAGCAGCTTAGGAGACAGGGCTCAGCCCCAGCATTTT. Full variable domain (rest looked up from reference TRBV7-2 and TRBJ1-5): GAGVSQSPSNKVTEKGKDVELRCDPISGHTALYWYRQSLGQGLEFLIYFQGNSAPDKSGLPSDRFSAERTGGSVSTLTIQRTQQEDSAVYLCASSLGDRAQPQHFGDGTRLSIL.

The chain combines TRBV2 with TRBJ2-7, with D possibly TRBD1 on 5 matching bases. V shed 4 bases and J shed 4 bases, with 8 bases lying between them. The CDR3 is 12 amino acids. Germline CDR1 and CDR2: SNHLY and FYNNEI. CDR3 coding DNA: TGTGCCAGCAGTGGGACAAAATACGAGCAGTACTTC. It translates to CASSGTKYEQYF.